A selection of T cell receptor beta chains follows, all from one sample in a study of CD8+ T cells in alopecia areata. Sequenced by immunoSEQ multiplex PCR; TCRdb stores in-frame clones only, minus some. The sample lists under 40,000 clones, more than 50% occurring once. Specimen: CD4+ Tregs sorted from blood. The receptors were gathered from a human donor with alopecia areata. The CDR3 runs from the conserved cysteine through the conserved F or W. D genes are given only for firm matches. Size is omitted from some rows. Given values are once, few, many or a class for expanded clones.

v_call	clone_size	j_call	d_call	cdr3_aa	cdr3_nt
TRBV7-6	-	TRBJ2-3	-	CASSPRERTDTQYF	TGTGCCAGCAGCCCGAGGGAGCGCACAGATACGCAGTATTTT
TRBV7-8	few	TRBJ2-3	-	CASSQTRGLDTQYF	TGTGCCAGCAGTCAAACTCGGGGTTTAGATACGCAGTATTTT
TRBV29-1	few	TRBJ1-5	-	CSVMTGQAQHF	TGCAGCGTAATGACAGGTCAGGCCCAGCATTTT
TRBV2	-	TRBJ1-2	-	CASMPPGGRDGYTF	TGTGCCAGCATGCCGCCGGGGGGGCGGGATGGCTACACCTTC
TRBV27	-	TRBJ2-7	-	CASSFSRGLRYEQYF	TGTGCCAGCAGTTTCAGTCGGGGCCTACGGTACGAGCAGTACTTC
TRBV7-9	-	TRBJ2-5	-	CASSLGLSTETQYF	TGTGCCAGCAGCTTAGGGCTTTCTACAGAGACCCAGTACTTC
TRBV27	-	TRBJ2-3	-	CASSLKVNTDTQYF	TGTGCCAGCAGTTTGAAGGTTAACACAGATACGCAGTATTTT
TRBV19	-	TRBJ1-2	-	CASSPQAGSGGGYTF	TGTGCCAGTAGTCCCCAAGCCGGGTCGGGCGGTGGCTACACCTTC
TRBV4-1	-	TRBJ1-3	-	CASSQESPPSTIYF	TGCGCCAGCAGCCAAGAGTCTCCGCCGAGCACCATATATTTT
TRBV5-1	-	TRBJ2-7	-	CASSLVGPSYEQYF	TGCGCCAGCAGCTTGGTGGGTCCCTCCTACGAGCAGTACTTC
TRBV18	-	TRBJ2-1	TRBD2	CASSPNSASGVEQFF	TGTGCCAGCTCACCAAATTCCGCTAGCGGAGTTGAGCAGTTCTTC
TRBV7-3	-	TRBJ1-3	-	CASSSDRGNTIYF	TGTGCCAGCAGCTCCGACAGGGGAAACACCATATATTTT
TRBV5-1	-	TRBJ2-7	-	CASSLRDNVEQYF	TGCGCCAGCAGCCTCCGGGACAATGTAGAGCAGTACTTC
TRBV7-3	-	TRBJ2-7	TRBD1	CASSPTGARSYEQYF	TGTGCCAGCAGCCCTACAGGGGCCCGCTCCTACGAGCAGTACTTC
TRBV7-2	medium-sized	TRBJ1-5	-	CASSFSLGSNQPQHF	TGTGCCAGCAGCTTTAGTTTAGGTAGCAATCAGCCCCAGCATTTT
TRBV5-1	-	TRBJ2-1	-	CASSFWSSLDNEQFF	TGCGCCAGCAGCTTCTGGTCGTCCCTAGACAATGAGCAGTTCTTC
TRBV4-2	few	TRBJ2-5	-	CASSQVGGSPTQETQYF	TGTGCCAGCAGCCAAGTGGGCGGCTCACCCACCCAAGAGACCCAGTACTTC
TRBV6-6	few	TRBJ1-2	-	CASTPDRYGYTF	TGTGCCAGCACCCCCGATCGGTATGGCTACACCTTC
TRBV29-1	-	TRBJ2-1	TRBD2	CSSRLAGVLEQFF	TGCAGCTCCCGACTAGCGGGAGTTCTTGAGCAGTTCTTC
TRBV4-3	-	TRBJ2-7	-	CASSHAGATSYEQYF	TGCGCCAGCAGCCACGCGGGGGCTACCTCCTACGAGCAGTACTTC
TRBV29-1	-	TRBJ1-1	TRBD1	CSAYRGSDTEAFF	TGCAGCGCCTACAGGGGGTCGGACACTGAAGCTTTCTTT
TRBV4-2	-	TRBJ2-1	TRBD2	CASSQDWRGGIYNEQFF	TGTGCCAGCAGCCAAGATTGGCGGGGGGGGATCTACAATGAGCAGTTCTTC
TRBV11-2	-	TRBJ2-1	TRBD1	CASSAGTGRRSEQFF	TGTGCCAGCAGCGCAGGGACAGGGAGGCGGAGTGAGCAGTTCTTC
TRBV19	-	TRBJ2-2	-	CASNRLDRIHTNTGELFF	TGTGCCAGCAATAGACTAGACCGGATCCATACGAACACCGGGGAGCTGTTTTTT
TRBV4-3	-	TRBJ2-3	-	CASSQGHFFTDTQYF	TGCGCCAGCAGCCAGGGGCACTTTTTCACAGATACGCAGTATTTT
TRBV5-6	-	TRBJ2-7	TRBD1	CASSLRQGHHEQYF	TGTGCCAGCAGCTTGAGACAGGGTCACCACGAGCAGTACTTC
TRBV12-5	-	TRBJ1-5	-	CASGLSGQSTSNQPQHF	TGTGCTAGTGGTTTGTCGGGTCAGAGTACAAGCAATCAGCCCCAGCATTTT
TRBV19	-	TRBJ2-5	-	CASSTQRGGGETQYF	TGTGCCAGTAGTACCCAGCGAGGAGGTGGGGAGACCCAGTACTTC
TRBV28	-	TRBJ2-3	-	CASSLIRTDTQYF	TGTGCCAGCAGTCTCATCCGGACAGATACGCAGTATTTT
TRBV2	-	TRBJ2-7	-	CASSEQQISYEQYF	TGTGCCAGCAGTGAACAGCAAATATCCTACGAGCAGTACTTC
TRBV6-6	-	TRBJ1-1	-	CASRKSPGVAFF	TGTGCCAGCAGAAAAAGCCCCGGGGTAGCTTTCTTT
TRBV7-3	few	TRBJ2-5	TRBD2	CASSLRGGRRQETQYF	TGTGCCAGCAGCCTCAGGGGCGGGAGGCGACAAGAGACCCAGTACTTC
TRBV19	-	TRBJ2-6	-	CASRGSSGANVLTF	TGTGCCAGTAGAGGGAGTTCTGGGGCCAACGTCCTGACTTTC
TRBV30	-	TRBJ2-1	TRBD1	CAWAGTGAGEQFF	TGTGCCTGGGCCGGGACAGGGGCCGGTGAGCAGTTCTTC
TRBV29-1	few	TRBJ2-1	-	CSVGLVQRNEQFF	TGCAGCGTTGGACTAGTTCAGCGTAATGAGCAGTTCTTC
TRBV4-2	-	TRBJ2-7	-	CASSAHRDGKFHEQYF	TGTGCCAGCAGCGCCCACCGGGACGGGAAGTTCCACGAGCAGTACTTC
TRBV5-1	few	TRBJ2-1	-	CASSLESEGDEQFF	TGCGCCAGCAGCTTGGAGTCGGAGGGCGATGAGCAGTTCTTC
TRBV4-1	-	TRBJ2-7	-	CASSQDRRGALSEQYF	TGCGCCAGCAGCCAAGATCGCCGGGGGGCCCTTAGCGAGCAGTACTTC
TRBV5-1	-	TRBJ2-2	-	CASSGGATSATGELFF	TGCGCCAGCAGCGGGGGGGCGACATCGGCCACCGGGGAGCTGTTTTTT
TRBV6-5	-	TRBJ2-7	-	CATTDTTYEQYF	TGTGCCACCACGGACACGACCTACGAGCAGTACTTC
TRBV4-1	-	TRBJ2-3	TRBD2	CASSQGRIGGASDTQYF	TGCGCCAGCAGCCAAGGACGGATCGGGGGGGCATCAGATACGCAGTATTTT
TRBV5-6	few	TRBJ2-7	-	CASSLVEASYEQYF	TGTGCCAGCAGCTTGGTGGAGGCCTCCTACGAGCAGTACTTC
TRBV18	-	TRBJ2-2	TRBD2	CASSPPASGRTRLNTGELFF	TGTGCCAGCTCACCACCGGCTAGCGGGAGGACCCGCCTGAACACCGGGGAGCTGTTTTTT
TRBV29-1	once	TRBJ1-2	-	CSVEDPTPGAPGGYTF	TGCAGCGTTGAGGACCCGACCCCAGGGGCGCCGGGGGGCTACACCTTC
TRBV5-1	few	TRBJ2-6	-	CASSLGFLQSGANVLTF	TGCGCCAGCAGCTTGGGATTCCTCCAGTCTGGGGCCAACGTCCTGACTTTC
TRBV5-4	-	TRBJ2-7	TRBD1	CASSRDRGLEQYF	TGTGCCAGCAGCCGGGACAGGGGGCTCGAGCAGTACTTC
TRBV19	-	TRBJ2-2	-	CASISMRGQGGTGELFF	TGTGCCAGTATTTCCATGAGGGGTCAGGGCGGCACCGGGGAGCTGTTTTTT
TRBV28	-	TRBJ2-1	-	CATLPVALHNEQFF	TGTGCCACCCTTCCGGTAGCGCTACACAATGAGCAGTTCTTC
TRBV30	few	TRBJ1-2	-	CAWSVRAEYGYTF	TGTGCCTGGAGTGTACGGGCAGAATATGGCTACACCTTC
TRBV4-2	-	TRBJ1-2	-	CASSLGGRIYGYTF	TGTGCCAGCAGCTTAGGGGGGCGGATCTATGGCTACACCTTC
TRBV7-2	few	TRBJ2-7	-	CASSPLGTPYEQYF	TGTGCCAGCAGCCCATTAGGGACCCCATACGAGCAGTACTTC
TRBV27	-	TRBJ2-1	TRBD2	CASSTTSGLSFSYNEQFF	TGTGCCAGCAGTACGACTAGCGGGCTTTCTTTCTCCTACAATGAGCAGTTCTTC
TRBV7-2	once	TRBJ2-4	TRBD1	CASSSWTGFGKNIQYF	TGTGCCAGCAGCTCATGGACAGGGTTTGGCAAAAACATTCAGTACTTC